These 20 T cell receptor beta chains originate from one sample sequenced in a study of regulatory T cells in long-lasting Graves disease. Time point meaning: newly diagnosed GD, antithyroid drugs for less than 3 months. The TCR library was made from RNA that had been extracted from PBMCs in TRIzol. CDR3 regions were amplified by Arm-PCR using iRepertoire HTBI primers to build TCR beta libraries. Via MiXCR, TCRdb re-called the multiplex PCR reads, giving one row per CDR3 protein. The sample holds about 380,000 distinct CDR3 sequences; 15% are singletons and the top ten take 22%. The sequenced sample was peripheral blood mononuclear cells (PBMCs), obtained at new diagnosis, from a patient treated with antithyroid drugs. These receptors originate from a female donor with Graves disease.

The chain carries TRBV5-6 and TRBJ1-5; 8 bases map to TRBD1. Per the germline V gene, CDR1 is SGHDT and CDR2 is YYEEEE. This CDR3 spans 16 amino acids. The junction had 9 bases not matched to a gene; V was cut back by 1 base and J by 6 bases. Here the CDR3 DNA reads TGTGCCAGCAGCTTGTCTGGCAGGGGGCGCCGTCAGCCCCAGCATTTT. Protein product: CASSLSGRGRRQPQHF. Supplemented by reference TRBV5-6 and TRBJ1-5, the full variable domain reads DAGVTQSPTHLIKTRGQQVTLRCSPKSGHDTVSWYQQALGQGPQFIFQYYEEEERQRGNFPDRFSGHQFPNYSSELNVNALLLGDSALYLCASSLSGRGRRQPQHFGDGTRLSIL.

The rearrangement joins TRBV19 to TRBJ2-1, with 9 bases that match TRBD1. J was trimmed by 5 bases and V by 3 bases; bases with no gene match: 5. The CDR3 extends over 15 amino acids. CDR1 is LNHDA and CDR2 is SQIVND in the germline V gene (reference sequence). The DNA for the CDR3 is TGTGCCAGTAGTATGAGGGACAGGGAGAACAATGAGCAGTTCTTC. Translation gives CASSMRDRENNEQFF.

The chain couples TRBV7-9 to TRBJ2-7; no reliable D call. This CDR3 contains 15 residues. Trimming left V 5 bases short and J 0 bases short, with 14 bases between. Germline V gives CDR1 SEHNR, CDR2 FQNEAQ (reference sequence). The CDR3 DNA reads TGTGCCAGCAGCCTCCTGCAGGCCAGCTCCTACGAGCAGTACTTC. This translates into CASSLLQASSYEQYF.

This clonotype was counted many times. J is TRBJ2-7 and V is TRBV29-1; tentative D call: TRBD2 (5 bases). The CDR3 covers 10 residues. V was trimmed by 7 bases and J by 5 bases, leaving 9 bases between them. Germline V gene sequence: CDR1 SQVTM, CDR2 ANQGSEA. The CDR3 nucleotides read TGCAGCGCCGGGGTGAACGAGCAGTACTTC. It encodes CSAGVNEQYF.

This clonotype was counted ten times or more. The CDR3 DNA reads TGCGCCAGCAGAATTCGAGGGGGCCCCATTAGCACAGATACGCAGTATTTT. This encodes CASRIRGGPISTDTQYF. The chain recombines TRBV5-1 with TRBJ2-3, with 7 positions matching TRBD1. The V and J ends lost 5 bases and 0 bases, in that order; junction bases with no gene match: 12. Germline CDR1 is SGHRS and CDR2 is YFSETQ. The CDR3 has 17 amino acids.

V is TRBV30 and J is TRBJ2-2, with a tentative D call TRBD1 (6 bases). Trimming removed 1 base at V and 4 bases at J, with 16 bases between. Per germline, CDR1 GTSNPN and CDR2 SVGIG (reference sequence). CDR3 length equals 16 residues. This CDR3 is CAWSANPGHATGELFF. DNA for the CDR3: TGTGCCTGGAGTGCCAACCCGGGACACGCCACCGGGGAGCTGTTTTTT.

This clonotype has a count of ten or more. The V and J genes are TRBV30 and TRBJ2-1; D is undetermined. Looked up from germline, CDR1 is GTSNPN and CDR2 is SVGIG (reference sequence). This CDR3 region has 10 residues. The germline V and J ends were trimmed by 2 bases and 10 bases, with 6 bases remaining between them. CDR3 region: CAWSLGEQFF. CDR3 sequence (DNA): TGTGCCTGGAGTTTAGGAGAGCAGTTCTTC.

This clonotype was found many times. V and J are TRBV5-1 and TRBJ2-1; D call uncertain. Germline V gene lookup returns CDR1 SGHRS and CDR2 YFSETQ. The ends were cut back, 5 bases at V and 7 bases at J, with 22 bases in the middle. The CDR3 is 16 residues long. In DNA, the CDR3 is TGCGCCAGCAGTTCAGCAAAGGCCGAACTGAGTAATGAGCAGTTCTTC. Translation: CASSSAKAELSNEQFF.

The genes are TRBV6-1 and TRBJ2-1, with D uncertain. V lost 7 bases to trimming and J lost 2 bases, with 30 bases between them. The CDR3 extends over 20 amino acids. CDR1 is MNHNS and CDR2 is SASEGT in the germline V gene. The CDR3 sequence: CASTPSIFTEAPGPYNEQFF. The CDR3 nucleotides are TGTGCCAGCACCCCCTCGATCTTTACCGAGGCGCCGGGCCCCTACAATGAGCAGTTCTTC.

This sequence joins TRBV7-2 and TRBJ2-5; tentative D call: TRBD1 (5 bases). The CDR3 sequence is 15 residues long. Looked up from germline, CDR1 is SGHTA and CDR2 is FQGNSA. V lost 5 bases and J lost 1, with 14 bases in between. The CDR3 sequence: CASSKWRTPQETQYF. The CDR3 DNA reads as TGTGCCAGCAGCAAATGGCGGACACCCCAAGAGACCCAGTACTTC.

The gene calls are TRBV29-1 and TRBJ2-1; D gene ambiguous. The germline CDR1 and CDR2 sequences are SQVTM and ANQGSEA. Deletions cut 5 bases from V and 5 bases from J, with 7 bases between. The CDR3 has 11 residues. CDR3 region: CSVREDNEQFF. CDR3 nucleotides: TGCAGCGTTCGTGAAGACAATGAGCAGTTCTTC.

The chain has TRBV7-3 and TRBJ2-2, with D possibly being TRBD2 (5 bases). The CDR3 has 17 amino acids. Per germline, CDR1 SGHTA and CDR2 FQGTGA. Trimming left V 2 bases short and J 4 bases short, with 17 bases between. The CDR3 sequence: CASSLAALAFGTGELFF. The CDR3 DNA sequence: TGTGCCAGCAGCTTAGCAGCTCTAGCTTTTGGCACCGGGGAGCTGTTTTTT.

Points on this clonotype: The DNA is omitted, as the CDR3 cannot be located on it reliably, and the CDR3 follows TCRdb's listing. The gene calls are TRBV7-9 and TRBJ1-5; the tabulated D call, TRBD1, remains unverified against the DNA. The CDR3 length is 24 residues, termini included. The germline gives CDR1 SEHNR, CDR2 FQNEAQ (reference sequence). The CDR3 is CASSLGGNEQFFGPGTPYNQPQHF.

This clonotype was observed at least ten times. The V and J genes are TRBV30 and TRBJ2-7, with 8 bases fitting TRBD1. Germline V gene sequence: CDR1 GTSNPN, CDR2 SVGIG (reference sequence). V shed 6 bases, J shed 7 bases, and the junction held 11 bases outside the gene matches. The CDR3 runs 13 residues. In nucleotides, the CDR3 is TGTGCCTGTTGGACAGGGAATTCCAGGGAGCAGTACTTC. It codes for CACWTGNSREQYF.

This clonotype was observed many times. CDR3 sequence: CASSLGAAKTEAFF. The DNA of the CDR3 is TGTGCCAGCAGTTTGGGGGCAGCGAAAACTGAAGCTTTCTTT. This chain connects TRBV12-3 or TRBV12-4 to TRBJ1-1; tentative D call: TRBD1 (6 bases). The CDR3 runs to 14 residues. V lost 3 bases and J 5 bases, leaving 13 bases between the germline ends.

This clonotype was observed many times. This rearrangement joins TRBV5-4 to TRBJ1-2; D is perhaps TRBD1 (6 bases). The V gene lost 2 bases and the J gene lost 4 bases, with 12 bases spanning the gap. Germline loops: CDR1 SGHNT, CDR2 YYREEE (reference sequence). The CDR3 sequence is 14 residues long. The CDR3 spells CASSLIQGAYGYTF. The DNA of the CDR3 is TGTGCCAGCAGCTTAATACAGGGAGCCTATGGCTACACCTTC.

The genes are TRBV6-2 or TRBV6-3 and TRBJ2-5; 7 positions match TRBD2. There are 16 residues in the CDR3. Germline values: CDR1 MNHEY, CDR2 SVGEGT. Trimming took 7 bases from V and 4 from J; bases not matched to a gene: 15. As DNA, the CDR3 is TGTGCCAGCAATACCGGTCTTGCGGGAGTGGGAGAGACCCAGTACTTC. Translating gives CASNTGLAGVGETQYF.

This clonotype was seen ten or more times. The chain employs TRBV28 and TRBJ1-6, with TRBD1 as a possible D gene (5 bases). The CDR3 is 15 residues long. V dropped 2 bases and J dropped 7 bases, with 12 bases sitting between them. Germline V CDR1 and CDR2: MDHEN, SYDVKM. The DNA of the CDR3 is TGTGCCAGCAGTTTAACCGGGGGGTGGAATTCACCCCTCCACTTT. It translates to CASSLTGGWNSPLHF. The full variable domain, in which reference TRBV28 and TRBJ1-6 provide the parts outside the CDR3, is DVKVTQSSRYLVKRTGEKVFLECVQDMDHENMFWYRQDPGLGLRLIYFSYDVKMKEKGDIPEGYSVSREKKERFSLILESASTNQTSMYLCASSLTGGWNSPLHFGNGTRLTVT.

This clonotype was counted only a few times. Germline is not matched at one junction end, which may reflect a read error. This chain connects TRBV2 to TRBJ1-1; D is undetermined. This CDR3 is built from 15 residues. Germline lookup yields CDR1 SNHLY and CDR2 FYNNEI. The DNA for the CDR3 is TGTGCCGGCAGTGACTTCGGCAGTCTAAACACTGAAGCTTTCTTT. Protein: CAGSDFGSLNTEAFF.

This clonotype has at least ten counts. The chain recombines TRBV13 with TRBJ2-1; maybe TRBD1 (6 bases). The germline V gene has CDR1 PRHDT and CDR2 FYEKMQ (reference sequence). Trimming took off 5 bases at V and 4 bases at J, with 9 bases between the two ends. The CDR3 spans 13 residues. The CDR3 loop is CASSLGQYNEQFF. In DNA, the CDR3 is TGTGCCAGCAGCCTCGGACAGTACAATGAGCAGTTCTTC.